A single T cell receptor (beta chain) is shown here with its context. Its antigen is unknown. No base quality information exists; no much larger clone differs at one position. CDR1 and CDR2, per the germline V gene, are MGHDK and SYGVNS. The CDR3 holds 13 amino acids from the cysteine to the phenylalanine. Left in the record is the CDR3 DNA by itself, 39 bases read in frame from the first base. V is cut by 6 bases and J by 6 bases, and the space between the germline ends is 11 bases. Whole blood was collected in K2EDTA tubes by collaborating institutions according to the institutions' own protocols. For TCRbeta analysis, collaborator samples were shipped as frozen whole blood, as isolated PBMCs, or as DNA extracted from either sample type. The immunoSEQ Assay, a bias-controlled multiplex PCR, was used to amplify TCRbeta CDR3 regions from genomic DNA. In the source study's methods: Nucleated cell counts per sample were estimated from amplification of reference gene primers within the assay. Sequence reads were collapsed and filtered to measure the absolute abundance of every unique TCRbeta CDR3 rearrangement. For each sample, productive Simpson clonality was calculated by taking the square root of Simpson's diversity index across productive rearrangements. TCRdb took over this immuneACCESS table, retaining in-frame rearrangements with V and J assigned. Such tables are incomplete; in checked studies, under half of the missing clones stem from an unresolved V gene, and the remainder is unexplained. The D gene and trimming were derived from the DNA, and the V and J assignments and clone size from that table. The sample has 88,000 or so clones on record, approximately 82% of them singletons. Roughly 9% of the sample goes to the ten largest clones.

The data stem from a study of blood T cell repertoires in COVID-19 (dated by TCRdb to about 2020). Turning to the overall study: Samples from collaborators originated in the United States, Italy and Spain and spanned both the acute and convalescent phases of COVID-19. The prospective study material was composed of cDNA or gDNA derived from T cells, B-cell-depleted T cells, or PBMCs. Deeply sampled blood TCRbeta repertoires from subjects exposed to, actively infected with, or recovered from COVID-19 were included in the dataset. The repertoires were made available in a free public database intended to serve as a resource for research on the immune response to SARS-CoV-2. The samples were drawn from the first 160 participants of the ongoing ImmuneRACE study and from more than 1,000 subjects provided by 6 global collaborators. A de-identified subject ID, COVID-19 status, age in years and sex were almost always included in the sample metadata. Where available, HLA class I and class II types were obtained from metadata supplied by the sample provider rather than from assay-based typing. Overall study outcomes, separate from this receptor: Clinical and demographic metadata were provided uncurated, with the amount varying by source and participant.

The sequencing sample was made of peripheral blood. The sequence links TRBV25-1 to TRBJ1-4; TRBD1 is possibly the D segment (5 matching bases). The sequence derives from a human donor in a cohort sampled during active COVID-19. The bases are TGTGCCAGCAGAGGGGCCAACTATGAAAAACTGTTTTTT. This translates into CASRGANYEKLFF.